Below are 32 T cell receptor beta chains sequenced from a single sample in a study of OX40 agonist ivuxolimab in advanced cancers. The assay was immunoSEQ multiplex PCR, and TCRdb's table has in-frame clones only and misses some. Of over 80,000 clones listed, approximately 87% were seen once; the top ten hold approximately 0.85%. Sequencing was performed on CD4+ or CD8+ T cells sorted from blood, taken in a trial of the OX40 agonist ivuxolimab. The receptors here all came from an adult with an advanced solid tumor such as melanoma, head and neck, liver or kidney cancer.

The V call is TRBV4-3, the J call TRBJ1-2, with D possibly TRBD1 on 6 matching bases. The V and J ends lost 0 bases and 7 bases respectively, with 15 bases between them. This CDR3 has 15 amino acids. The germline CDR1 and CDR2 sequences are LGHNA and YSLEER. CDR3 sequence (DNA): TGCGCCAGCAGCCAAGAGGTAGGGGGGGATCTTGGCTACACCTTC. It codes for CASSQEVGGDLGYTF.

This clone was seen a handful of times. The V gene is TRBV7-8, the J gene TRBJ2-3; D unclear. This CDR3 has 13 amino acids. Germline CDR1 reads SGHVS; CDR2 reads FQNEAQ. Trimming shortened V by 6 bases and J by 3 bases, and 10 bases separated the two germline ends. DNA of the CDR3: TGTGCCAGCAGATCCTCCGGAACAGATACGCAGTATTTT. Translating gives CASRSSGTDTQYF.

This sequence joins TRBV5-4 and TRBJ2-1; 12 positions match TRBD2. From germline, CDR1 is SGHNT and CDR2 YYREEE (reference sequence). The CDR3 has 16 amino acids. V lost 9 bases and J lost 1; bases outside the gene matches: 8. CDR3 region: CATAALAGGSYNEQFF. The CDR3 DNA is TGTGCCACCGCCGCGCTAGCGGGGGGGTCCTACAATGAGCAGTTCTTC.

J is TRBJ2-5 and V is TRBV4-1, with D unclear. Germline V gives CDR1 MGHRA, CDR2 YSYEKL. Deletions cut 3 bases from V and 5 bases from J, with 10 bases between. The CDR3 totals 13 residues. Here the CDR3 DNA reads TGCGCCAGCAGCCAGTGGGTGGGGGAGACCCAGTACTTC. This gives the protein CASSQWVGETQYF.

This clone was detected a few times. The rearrangement uses TRBV10-3 and TRBJ2-3, with D possibly matching TRBD2 (5 bases). The CDR3 runs to 19 residues. Germline CDR1 and CDR2: ENHRY and SYGVKD. V lost 4 bases to trimming and J lost 0 bases, with 23 bases between them. CDR3 region: CAISGGSRERLGSTDTQYF. The CDR3 DNA sequence: TGTGCCATCAGTGGGGGTAGTAGGGAGCGCTTGGGGAGCACAGATACGCAGTATTTT.

The CDR3 DNA is TGTGCCAGCAGCAAAGTTCCGGACAGGGGGCCGCCGGTTAATGAAAAACTGTTTTTT. Residues: CASSKVPDRGPPVNEKLFF. The genes are TRBV21-1 and TRBJ1-4; the table's D call, TRBD1, was not checked against the DNA. TRBV21-1 is termed a pseudogene. The CDR3 is made up of 19 amino acids.

CDR3 residues: CASSASGTGVAKNIQYF. CDR3 bases: TGTGCCAGCAGCGCTTCCGGGACAGGGGTCGCCAAAAACATTCAGTACTTC. The V gene is TRBV9, the J gene TRBJ2-4; 10 bases map to TRBD1. The CDR3 is 17 residues long. Germline trimming cut 3 bases from V and 1 base from J; bases unmatched to any gene: 7. In germline, CDR1 is SGDLS, CDR2 YYNGEE.

The chain links TRBV27 to TRBJ2-3, with 9 bases lining up with TRBD1. The CDR3 is 17 amino acids. Germline assignment: CDR1 MNHEY and CDR2 SMNVEV (reference sequence). After removal of 4 bases from V and 5 bases from J, the junction contained 13 bases not matched to a gene. The CDR3 is CASSSSLTGGYVDTQYF. The CDR3 DNA reads as TGTGCCAGCAGTTCCTCCCTGACAGGGGGATATGTAGATACGCAGTATTTT.

This rearrangement joins TRBV18 to TRBJ1-1, with 12 bases identical to TRBD1. The V gene end was trimmed by 3 bases and the J gene end by 4 bases; junction bases not matched to a gene: 9. Germline V gene data show CDR1 as KGHSH and CDR2 as LQKENI. The CDR3 has 17 residues. DNA of the CDR3: TGTGCCAGCTCACCGCTCGGGACAGGGGGCGCAGGCACTGAAGCTTTCTTT. Translation: CASSPLGTGGAGTEAFF.

This clone occurred a few times. The chain combines TRBV9 with TRBJ2-1, with TRBD1 identical over 11 bases. The CDR3 loop spans 15 amino acids. From germline, CDR1 is SGDLS and CDR2 YYNGEE. The trim removed 0 bases at V and 6 bases at J, leaving 2 bases unmatched. The chain's CDR3 is CASSVEGQGGNEQFF. CDR3 bases: TGTGCCAGCAGCGTAGAGGGACAGGGGGGCAATGAGCAGTTCTTC.

This clone was seen more than once but under ten times. The chain carries TRBV6-1 and TRBJ1-2; 11 bases map to TRBD1. Germline V gene sequence: CDR1 MNHNS, CDR2 SASEGT. The CDR3 has 14 residues. Trimming at V came to 8 bases and at J to 13 bases, leaving 15 bases not matched to a gene. CDR3 residues: CASRQTGQGVRGTF. The DNA for the CDR3 is TGTGCCAGCCGTCAAACGGGACAGGGGGTTAGGGGCACCTTC.

The chain links TRBV5-1 to TRBJ2-2, with D possibly TRBD2 on 6 matching bases. The CDR3 is 15 residues long. The germline gives CDR1 SGHRS, CDR2 YFSETQ. V lost 0 bases and J lost 5, with 11 bases in between. CDR3 sequence (DNA): TGCGCCAGCAGCTTGGAACACGGGGGTACCGGGGAGCTGTTTTTT. This gives the protein CASSLEHGGTGELFF.

This clone came up a few times. Other DNA sequences from this sample encode an identical CDR3 as well. The chain recombines TRBV5-1 with TRBJ2-5, with 11 bases matching TRBD2. This CDR3 contains 15 residues. J was trimmed by 1 base and V by 4 bases; bases with no gene match: 3. CDR1 and CDR2 (germline): SGHRS, YFSETQ. This CDR3 reads CASSLLAGGQETQYF. The CDR3 coding sequence is TGCGCCAGCAGCCTGCTAGCGGGGGGCCAAGAGACCCAGTACTTC.

The rearrangement links TRBV6-1 to TRBJ2-1; D not certain. Trimming left V 3 bases short and J 4 bases short, with 7 bases between. This CDR3 is 13 amino acids long. The germline gives CDR1 MNHNS, CDR2 SASEGT. The CDR3 DNA follows: TGTGCCAGCAGTGAGGGCCAGTACAATGAGCAGTTCTTC. Translation: CASSEGQYNEQFF.

In this sample, this clone turned up once. This sequence joins TRBV7-9 and TRBJ1-2, with D uncertain. V was trimmed by 1 base and J by 4 bases, leaving 7 bases between them. The length of the CDR3 is 13 residues. Germline values: CDR1 SEHNR, CDR2 FQNEAQ (reference sequence). CDR3 residues: CASSLEKLYGYTF. In nucleotides, the CDR3 is TGTGCCAGCAGCTTAGAAAAACTCTATGGCTACACCTTC.

The rearrangement links TRBV7-8 to TRBJ1-6, with unresolved D. Trimming took 1 base from V and 7 from J, leaving 17 bases between them. Per the germline V gene, CDR1 is SGHVS and CDR2 is FQNEAQ. The CDR3 totals 17 residues. CDR3 bases: TGTGCCAGCAGCTTAGATCAGATCAGTAGAAGAAATTCACCCCTCCACTTT. Translated, it gives CASSLDQISRRNSPLHF.

V is TRBV5-6 and J is TRBJ2-1; D gene uncertain. Trimming took off 2 bases at V and 0 bases at J, with 9 bases between the two ends. The germline V gene encodes CDR1 SGHDT and CDR2 YYEEEE. The CDR3 sequence is 15 residues long. The CDR3: CASSFDVSSYNEQFF. The CDR3 DNA reads TGTGCCAGCAGCTTCGATGTGAGCTCCTACAATGAGCAGTTCTTC. Full variable domain (remainder filled in from reference TRBV5-6 and TRBJ2-1): DAGVTQSPTHLIKTRGQQVTLRCSPKSGHDTVSWYQQALGQGPQFIFQYYEEEERQRGNFPDRFSGHQFPNYSSELNVNALLLGDSALYLCASSFDVSSYNEQFFGPGTRLTVL.

This rearrangement joins TRBV4-1 to TRBJ2-7; TRBD1 or TRBD2 may be the D gene (5 bases each). Germline V lookup: CDR1 MGHRA, CDR2 YSYEKL. V was clipped by 2 bases and J by 3 bases, with 23 bases between them. CDR3 size: 18 residues. CDR3 protein: CASSQNLGTDLYVYEQYF. CDR3 bases: TGCGCCAGCAGCCAAAACCTAGGGACGGACCTTTACGTCTACGAGCAGTACTTC.

V and J are TRBV5-8 and TRBJ2-3; 7 positions agree with TRBD2. This CDR3 region has 16 residues. CDR1 and CDR2 from the germline V gene are SGHTS and YDEGEE. V was clipped by 2 bases and J by 2 bases; unmatched bases: 8. CDR3 in amino acids: CASSFSSGRPTDTQYF. The CDR3 DNA follows: TGTGCCAGCAGCTTCTCTAGCGGACGACCCACAGATACGCAGTATTTT. Full variable domain (rest looked up from reference TRBV5-8 and TRBJ2-3): EAGVTQSPTHLIKTRGQQATLRCSPISGHTSVYWYQQALGLGLQFLLWYDEGEERNRGNFPPRFSGRQFPNYSSELNVNALELEDSALYLCASSFSSGRPTDTQYFGPGTRLTVL.

The chain is built from TRBV10-3 and TRBJ1-2; no firm D call. The CDR3 is 12 amino acids. V lost 2 bases and J lost 3, with 4 bases in between. Germline CDR1 reads ENHRY; CDR2 reads SYGVKD. Here the CDR3 DNA reads TGTGCCATCAGTGAGACAGACTATGGCTACACCTTC. Amino acids: CAISETDYGYTF.

The chain links TRBV7-2 to TRBJ1-4; D ambiguous. Trimming pared 4 bases from V and 4 bases from J, leaving 16 bases between. The CDR3 is 16 amino acids. Germline assignment: CDR1 SGHTA and CDR2 FQGNSA. This CDR3 reads CASSSQTGGFNEKLFF. CDR3 DNA: TGTGCCAGCAGCTCACAAACCGGAGGATTTAATGAAAAACTGTTTTTT. Looking up the rest from reference TRBV7-2 and TRBJ1-4 gives the full variable domain: GAGVSQSPSNKVTEKGKDVELRCDPISGHTALYWYRQSLGQGLEFLIYFQGNSAPDKSGLPSDRFSAERTGGSVSTLTIQRTQQEDSAVYLCASSSQTGGFNEKLFFGSGTQLSVL.

The genes are TRBV30 and TRBJ2-5; 7 nucleotides agree with TRBD1. V lost 2 bases to trimming and J lost 4 bases; unmatched junction nucleotides: 1. CDR3 size: 12 residues. The germline V gene encodes CDR1 GTSNPN and CDR2 SVGIG (reference sequence). The CDR3 sequence: CAWSSGGETQYF. CDR3 nucleotide sequence: TGTGCCTGGAGTTCAGGGGGAGAGACCCAGTACTTC. Full variable domain (outside the CDR3, taken from reference TRBV30 and TRBJ2-5): SQTIHQWPATLVQPVGSPLSLECTVEGTSNPNLYWYRQAAGRGLQLLFYSVGIGQISSEVPQNLSASRPQDRQFILSSKKLLLSDSGFYLCAWSSGGETQYFGPGTRLLVL.

This clone was observed a handful of times. CDR3 in amino acids: CASSSRGDEQYF. The CDR3 DNA is TGTGCCAGCAGCTCCAGAGGAGACGAGCAGTACTTC. The gene calls are TRBV11-1 and TRBJ2-7; D remains unclear. Germline assignment: CDR1 SGHAT and CDR2 FQDESV (reference sequence). CDR3 size: 12 residues. The ends were cut back, 4 bases at V and 5 bases at J, with 9 bases in the middle.

The chain couples TRBV19 to TRBJ1-2; D is ambiguous. The CDR3 runs to 14 residues. Trimming left V 3 bases short and J 2 bases short, with 10 bases between. CDR1 LNHDA and CDR2 SQIVND come from the germline V gene (reference sequence). The CDR3 here is CASSISLMNYGYTF. The CDR3, as DNA: TGTGCCAGTAGTATTAGCCTTATGAACTATGGCTACACCTTC.

The chain's CDR3 is CASSSGQGVNTEAFF. The DNA of the CDR3 is TGTGCCAGCAGCTCCGGACAGGGGGTGAACACTGAAGCTTTCTTT. V is TRBV5-4 and J is TRBJ1-1, with TRBD1 matching 10 bases. The CDR3 extends over 15 amino acids. After removal of 3 bases from V and 0 bases from J, the junction contained 2 bases not matched to a gene. CDR1 is SGHNT and CDR2 is YYREEE in the germline V gene (reference sequence). The whole variable domain, remainder taken from reference TRBV5-4 and TRBJ1-1, is ETGVTQSPTHLIKTRGQQVTLRCSSQSGHNTVSWYQQALGQGPQFIFQYYREEENGRGNFPPRFSGLQFPNYSSELNVNALELDDSALYLCASSSGQGVNTEAFFGQGTRLTVV.

The CDR3 coding sequence is TGTGCCAGCAGTCCCGCCGTAGGGGTTAGTGAAAAACTGTTTTTT. Encoded protein: CASSPAVGVSEKLFF. The chain is built from TRBV6-6 and TRBJ1-4, with D perhaps TRBD1 (5 bases). CDR1 and CDR2 from the germline V gene are MNHNY and SVGAGI (reference sequence). This CDR3 is built from 15 residues. V lost 5 bases and J lost 7, with 17 bases in between.

This sequence joins TRBV7-9 and TRBJ1-5; possibly TRBD1 for D (5 bases). This CDR3 region has 14 residues. Germline V gene sequence: CDR1 SEHNR, CDR2 FQNEAQ (reference sequence). The V and J ends lost 3 bases and 7 bases respectively, with 13 bases between them. CDR3 bases: TGTGCCAGCAGCTTGGACGGGGCGGGGCAGCCCCAGCATTTT. Amino acid sequence: CASSLDGAGQPQHF.

V gene TRBV5-1 combines with J gene TRBJ2-1; the match to TRBD2 covers 7 bases. J was trimmed by 10 bases and V by 2 bases; bases with no gene match: 12. CDR3 length: 15 residues. Germline V gene data show CDR1 as SGHRS and CDR2 as YFSETQ. The CDR3 DNA reads as TGCGCCAGCAGCTTTGGCGGGGGACCCACCAGCGAGCAGTTCTTC. Its protein is CASSFGGGPTSEQFF.

J is TRBJ2-6 and V is TRBV19; 7 bases are shared with TRBD1. Germline trimming cut 5 bases from V and 4 bases from J; bases unmatched to any gene: 11. CDR1 LNHDA and CDR2 SQIVND come from the germline V gene (reference sequence). The CDR3 has 17 amino acids. CDR3 bases: TGTGCCAGTAGTCCCCTTGACAGGGTTGGCGGGGCCAACGTCCTGACTTTC. This encodes CASSPLDRVGGANVLTF. The whole variable domain, filled in from reference TRBV19 and TRBJ2-6, reads DGGITQSPKYLFRKEGQNVTLSCEQNLNHDAMYWYRQDPGQGLRLIYYSQIVNDFQKGDIAEGYSVSREKKESFPLTVTSAQKNPTAFYLCASSPLDRVGGANVLTFGAGSRLTVL.

The chain recombines TRBV2 with TRBJ2-3; D may correspond to TRBD1 or TRBD2 (5 bases each). Deletions cut 7 bases from V and 2 bases from J, with 13 bases between. Germline V gives CDR1 SNHLY, CDR2 FYNNEI. This CDR3 is built from 14 residues. The CDR3 nucleotides are TGTGCCAGCACCTCCGGGACGGTCACAGATACGCAGTATTTT. Its protein product is CASTSGTVTDTQYF. Combining the CDR3 with reference TRBV2 and TRBJ2-3 gives the whole variable domain EPEVTQTPSHQVTQMGQEVILRCVPISNHLYFYWYRQILGQKVEFLVSFYNNEISEKSEIFDDQFSVERPDGSNFTLKIRSTKLEDSAMYFCASTSGTVTDTQYFGPGTRLTVL.

The V call is TRBV19, the J call TRBJ2-3; TRBD1 aligns across 8 bases. CDR1 and CDR2 from the germline V gene are LNHDA and SQIVND (reference sequence). The CDR3 has 16 amino acids. J gave up 1 base and V 2 bases, and 5 bases lay outside the gene matches. The CDR3 sequence: CASSIPGGAGTDTQYF. CDR3 in DNA: TGTGCCAGTAGTATACCAGGGGGCGCGGGCACAGATACGCAGTATTTT. Drawing the rest from reference TRBV19 and TRBJ2-3, the complete variable domain is DGGITQSPKYLFRKEGQNVTLSCEQNLNHDAMYWYRQDPGQGLRLIYYSQIVNDFQKGDIAEGYSVSREKKESFPLTVTSAQKNPTAFYLCASSIPGGAGTDTQYFGPGTRLTVL.

The chain carries TRBV6-1 and TRBJ1-2; 8 positions agree with TRBD1. The length of the CDR3 is 13 residues. CDR1 MNHNS and CDR2 SASEGT come from the germline V gene. Trimming cost V 5 bases and J 13 bases; bases outside gene matches: 12. As DNA, the CDR3 is TGTGCCAGCAGTCCAGGGGGCCCAATTCTTGGCACCTTC. Residues: CASSPGGPILGTF.